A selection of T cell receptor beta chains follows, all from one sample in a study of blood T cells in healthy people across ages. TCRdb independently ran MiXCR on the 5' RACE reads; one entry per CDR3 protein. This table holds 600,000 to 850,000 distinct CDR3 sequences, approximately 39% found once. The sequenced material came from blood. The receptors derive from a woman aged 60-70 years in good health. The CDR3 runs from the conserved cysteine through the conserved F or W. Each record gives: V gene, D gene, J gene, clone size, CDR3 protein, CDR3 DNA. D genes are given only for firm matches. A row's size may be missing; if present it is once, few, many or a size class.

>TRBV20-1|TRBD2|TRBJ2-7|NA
CSAPTSAAYEQYF
TGCAGTGCCCCAACTAGCGCAGCCTACGAGCAGTACTTC
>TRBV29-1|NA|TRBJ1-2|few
CSTEGTGPSLRGYTF
TGCAGCACCGAAGGCACAGGGCCATCATTGAGGGGCTACACCTTC
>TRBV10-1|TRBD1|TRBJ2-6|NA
CASSSGGTGANVLTF
TGCGCCAGTAGCTCAGGGGGCACTGGGGCCAACGTCCTGACTTTC
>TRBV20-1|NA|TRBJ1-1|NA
CSATPGTPEDEAFF
TGCAGTGCTACCCCGGGGACACCGGAGGATGAAGCTTTCTTT
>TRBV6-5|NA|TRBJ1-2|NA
CAVRDALNYGYTF
TGTGCCGTACGGGACGCTTTAAACTATGGCTACACCTTC
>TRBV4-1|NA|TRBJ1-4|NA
CASSQGWGNEKLFF
TGCGCCAGCAGCCAAGGCTGGGGGAACGAAAAACTGTTTTTT
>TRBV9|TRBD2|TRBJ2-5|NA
CASSVNQGPGLAEYSQETQYF
TGTGCCAGCAGCGTCAATCAAGGGCCGGGACTAGCGGAATACTCTCAAGAGACCCAGTACTTC
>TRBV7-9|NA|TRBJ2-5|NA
CASTLWPASHKETQYF
TGTGCCAGCACCCTGTGGCCGGCCAGTCATAAGGAGACCCAGTACTTC
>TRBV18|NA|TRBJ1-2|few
CASSLADQGRGYTF
TGTGCCAGCTCACTTGCCGACCAGGGGAGAGGCTACACCTTC
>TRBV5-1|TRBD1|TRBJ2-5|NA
CASSNGQDQETQYF
TGCGCCAGCAGTAACGGACAGGACCAAGAGACCCAGTACTTC
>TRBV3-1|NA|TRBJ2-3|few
CASSLYGDGADTQYF
TGTGCCAGCAGCCTTTATGGGGATGGGGCAGATACGCAGTATTTT
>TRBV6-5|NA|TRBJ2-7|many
CASSYGRGSYEQYF
TGTGCCAGCAGTTATGGCAGGGGCTCCTACGAGCAGTACTTC
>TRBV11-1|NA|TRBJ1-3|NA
CASSLGDSGNAIYF
TGTGCCAGCAGCTTGGGGGACTCTGGAAACGCCATATATTTT
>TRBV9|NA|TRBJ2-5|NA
CASSVGAVQRGEQYF
TGTGCCAGCAGCGTGGGTGCGGTGCAGAGAGGTGAGCAGTACTTC
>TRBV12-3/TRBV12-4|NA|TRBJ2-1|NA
CASSFTESSYNEQFF
TGTGCCAGCAGTTTTACTGAGAGCTCCTACAATGAGCAGTTCTTC
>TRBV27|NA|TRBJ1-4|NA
CASSPIKGLANEKLFF
TGTGCCAGCAGTCCAATTAAGGGGCTGGCTAATGAAAAACTGTTTTTT
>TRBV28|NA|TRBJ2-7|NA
CASSPMGPGRGPEQYF
TGTGCCAGCAGTCCTATGGGCCCGGGAAGGGGCCCCGAGCAGTACTTC
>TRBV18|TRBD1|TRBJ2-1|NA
CASSGPGTGGYEQFF
TGTGCCAGCTCAGGGCCCGGGACAGGGGGCTATGAGCAGTTCTTC
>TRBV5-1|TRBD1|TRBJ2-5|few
CASTLGQGTQETQYF
TGCGCCAGCACCCTCGGACAGGGGACACAAGAGACCCAGTACTTC
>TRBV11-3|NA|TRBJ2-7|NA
CASSLFYVGLRYEQYF
TGTGCCAGCAGCTTATTCTACGTAGGACTGCGGTACGAGCAGTACTTC
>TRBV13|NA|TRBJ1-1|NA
CASSLENSNTEAFF
TGTGCCAGCAGCTTAGAGAACTCGAACACTGAAGCTTTCTTT
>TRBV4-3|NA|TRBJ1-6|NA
CASSQDLSRVGYNSPLHF
TGCGCCAGCAGCCAAGACCTCAGCAGGGTTGGGTATAATTCACCCCTCCACTTT
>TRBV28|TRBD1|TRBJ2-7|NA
CASSTVMSGQGYEQYF
TGTGCCAGCAGTACTGTTATGTCGGGACAGGGTTACGAGCAGTACTTC
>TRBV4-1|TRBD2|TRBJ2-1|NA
CASSHQGLAGDYNEQFF
TGCGCCAGCAGCCACCAGGGACTAGCGGGAGATTACAATGAGCAGTTCTTC
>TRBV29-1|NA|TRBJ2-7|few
CSVVSYEQYF
TGCAGCGTTGTCTCCTACGAGCAGTACTTC
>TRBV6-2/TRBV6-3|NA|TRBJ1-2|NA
CASRRLNYGYTF
TGTGCCAGCAGGCGCCTTAACTATGGCTACACCTTC
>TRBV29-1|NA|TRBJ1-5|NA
CSISDTGNQPQHF
TGCAGCATTTCGGACACCGGCAATCAGCCCCAGCATTTT
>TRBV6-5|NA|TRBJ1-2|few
CASSYAGVNYGYTF
TGTGCCAGCAGTTACGCGGGGGTTAACTATGGCTACACCTTC
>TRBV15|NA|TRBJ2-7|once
CATSRDVTEGDYEQYF
TGTGCCACCAGCAGAGATGTCACGGAGGGAGACTACGAGCAGTACTTC
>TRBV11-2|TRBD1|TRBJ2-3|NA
CASSWTTGGSTDTQYF
TGTGCCAGCAGCTGGACGACAGGGGGGTCCACAGATACGCAGTATTTT
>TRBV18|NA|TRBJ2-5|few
CASSPPAQETQYF
TGTGCCAGCTCACCACCGGCCCAAGAGACCCAGTACTTC
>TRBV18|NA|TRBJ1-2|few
CASSPLSSLGQLSGYTF
TGTGCCAGCTCACCACTCTCTTCACTCGGCCAATTAAGTGGCTACACCTTC
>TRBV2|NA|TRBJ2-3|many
CASRRDSTDTQYF
TGTGCCAGCAGGAGGGACTCCACAGATACGCAGTATTTT
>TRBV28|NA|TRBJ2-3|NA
CASSVIGHREGDTQYF
TGTGCCAGCAGCGTCATTGGGCACAGGGAGGGAGATACGCAGTATTTT
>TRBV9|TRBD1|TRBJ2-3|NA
CASGAGQGRPRGTDTQYF
TGTGCCAGCGGCGCGGGACAGGGAAGACCCCGGGGGACAGATACGCAGTATTTT
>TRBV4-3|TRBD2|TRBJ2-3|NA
CASSQGTSGRNTNTQYF
TGCGCCAGCAGCCAAGGCACTAGCGGGAGGAACACAAATACGCAGTATTTT
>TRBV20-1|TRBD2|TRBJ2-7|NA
CSARDVQLAGGPGSYEQYF
TGCAGTGCTAGAGATGTTCAACTAGCGGGAGGGCCTGGTTCCTACGAGCAGTACTTC
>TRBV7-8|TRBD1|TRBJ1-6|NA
CASSSGTGGENSPLHF
TGTGCCAGCAGCTCCGGGACAGGGGGCGAGAATTCACCCCTCCACTTT
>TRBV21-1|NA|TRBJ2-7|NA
CASSKEGQSPNHEQYF
TGTGCCAGCAGCAAAGAAGGGCAGAGTCCTAACCACGAGCAGTACTTC
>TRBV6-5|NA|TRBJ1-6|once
CASSYVADYNSPLHF
TGTGCCAGCAGTTACGTGGCAGATTATAATTCACCCCTCCACTTT
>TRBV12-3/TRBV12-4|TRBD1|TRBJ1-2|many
CASSETGGGYGYTF
TGTGCCAGCAGTGAGACAGGGGGCGGATATGGCTACACCTTC
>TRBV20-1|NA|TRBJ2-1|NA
CSARDREAAYNEQFF
TGCAGTGCTAGAGATAGGGAGGCCGCCTACAATGAGCAGTTCTTC
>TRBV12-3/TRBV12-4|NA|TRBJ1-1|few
CASSLGPENTEAFF
TGTGCCAGCAGTTTAGGACCGGAGAACACTGAAGCTTTCTTT
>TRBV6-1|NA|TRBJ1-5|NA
CASSELFRGGGQPQHF
TGTGCCAGCAGTGAATTGTTTCGGGGAGGGGGTCAGCCCCAGCATTTT
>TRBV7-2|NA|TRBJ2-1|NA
CASSLTRGGQFF
TGTGCCAGCAGCTTAACTCGGGGAGGGCAGTTCTTC
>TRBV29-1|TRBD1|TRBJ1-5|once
CSVTDRASNQPQHF
TGCAGCGTTACTGACAGGGCAAGTAATCAGCCCCAGCATTTT
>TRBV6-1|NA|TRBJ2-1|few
CASSGPDSTYSSYNEQFF
TGTGCCAGCAGTGGCCCCGACTCCACCTACAGCTCCTACAATGAGCAGTTCTTC
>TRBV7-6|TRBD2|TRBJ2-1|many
CASSLWWRGVYNEQFF
TGTGCCAGCAGCTTATGGTGGCGGGGGGTTTACAATGAGCAGTTCTTC
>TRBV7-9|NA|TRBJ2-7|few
CASSLSSKAQYF
TGTGCCAGCAGCTTAAGTAGTAAGGCCCAGTACTTC